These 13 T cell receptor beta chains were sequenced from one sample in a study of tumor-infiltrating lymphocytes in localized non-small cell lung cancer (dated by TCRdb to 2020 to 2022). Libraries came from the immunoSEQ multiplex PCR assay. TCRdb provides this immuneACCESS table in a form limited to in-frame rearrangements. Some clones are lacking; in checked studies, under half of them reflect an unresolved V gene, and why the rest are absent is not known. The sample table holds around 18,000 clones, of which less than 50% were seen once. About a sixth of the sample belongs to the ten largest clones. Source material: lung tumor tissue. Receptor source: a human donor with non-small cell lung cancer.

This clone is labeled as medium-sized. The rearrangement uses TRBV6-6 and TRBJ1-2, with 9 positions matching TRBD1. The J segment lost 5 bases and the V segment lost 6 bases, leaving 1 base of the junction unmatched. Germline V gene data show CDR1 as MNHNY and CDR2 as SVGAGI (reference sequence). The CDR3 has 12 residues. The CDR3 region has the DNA TGTGCCAGCAGGACAGGGGGATATGGCTACACCTTC. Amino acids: CASRTGGYGYTF.

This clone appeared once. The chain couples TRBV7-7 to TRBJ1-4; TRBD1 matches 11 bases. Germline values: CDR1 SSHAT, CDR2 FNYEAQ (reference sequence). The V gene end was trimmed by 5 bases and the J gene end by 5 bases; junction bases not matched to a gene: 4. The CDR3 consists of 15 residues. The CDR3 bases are TGTGCCAGCAGCCTTGGGACAGGGGGGAATGAAAAACTGTTTTTT. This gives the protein CASSLGTGGNEKLFF.

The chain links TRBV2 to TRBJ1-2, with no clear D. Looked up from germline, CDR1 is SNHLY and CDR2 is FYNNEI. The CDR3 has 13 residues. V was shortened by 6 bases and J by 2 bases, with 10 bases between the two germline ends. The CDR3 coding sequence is TGTGCCAGCAGCCAACAGTGGAACTATGGCTACACCTTC. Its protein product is CASSQQWNYGYTF. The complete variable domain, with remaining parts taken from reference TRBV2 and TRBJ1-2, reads EPEVTQTPSHQVTQMGQEVILRCVPISNHLYFYWYRQILGQKVEFLVSFYNNEISEKSEIFDDQFSVERPDGSNFTLKIRSTKLEDSAMYFCASSQQWNYGYTFGSGTRLTVV.

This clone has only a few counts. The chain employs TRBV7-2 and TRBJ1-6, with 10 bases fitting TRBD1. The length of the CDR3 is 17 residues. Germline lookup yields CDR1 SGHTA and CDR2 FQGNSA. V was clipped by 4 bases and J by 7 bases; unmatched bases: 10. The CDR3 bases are TGTGCCAGCAGCTGGGCGAGTAGGGACAGGGGCAATTCACCCCTCCACTTT. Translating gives CASSWASRDRGNSPLHF.

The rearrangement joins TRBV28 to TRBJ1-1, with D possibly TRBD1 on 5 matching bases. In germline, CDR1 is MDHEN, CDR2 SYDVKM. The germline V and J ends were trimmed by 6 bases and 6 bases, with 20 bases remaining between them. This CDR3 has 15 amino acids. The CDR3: CASRMGTRWGAEAFF. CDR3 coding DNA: TGTGCCAGCAGGATGGGGACGAGGTGGGGGGCTGAAGCTTTCTTT.

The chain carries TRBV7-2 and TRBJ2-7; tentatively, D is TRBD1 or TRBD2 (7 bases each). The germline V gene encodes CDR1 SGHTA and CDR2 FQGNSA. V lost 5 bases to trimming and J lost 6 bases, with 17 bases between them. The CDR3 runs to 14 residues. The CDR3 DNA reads TGTGCCAGCAGCCCCTCGGGGAGGGGGCGCGAGCAGTACTTC. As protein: CASSPSGRGREQYF.

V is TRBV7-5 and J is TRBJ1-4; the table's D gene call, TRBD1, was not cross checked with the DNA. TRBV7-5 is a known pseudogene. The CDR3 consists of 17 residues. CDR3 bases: TGTGTCAGAAGCCATCGGATTAGGGGGAAGTCTAATGAAAAACTGTTTTTT. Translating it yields CVRSHRIRGKSNEKLFF.

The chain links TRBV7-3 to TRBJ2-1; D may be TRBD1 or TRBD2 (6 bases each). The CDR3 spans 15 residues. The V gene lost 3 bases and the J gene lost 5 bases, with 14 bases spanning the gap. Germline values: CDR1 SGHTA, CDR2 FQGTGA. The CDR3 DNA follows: TGTGCCAGCAGCTTCGAGGGGGGATCCCACAATGAGCAGTTCTTC. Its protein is CASSFEGGSHNEQFF.

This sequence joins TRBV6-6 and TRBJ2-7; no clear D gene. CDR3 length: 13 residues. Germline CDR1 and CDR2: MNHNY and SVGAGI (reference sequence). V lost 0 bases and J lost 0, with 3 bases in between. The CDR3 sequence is CASSYSSSYEQYF. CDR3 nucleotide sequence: TGTGCCAGCAGTTACTCGAGCTCCTACGAGCAGTACTTC.

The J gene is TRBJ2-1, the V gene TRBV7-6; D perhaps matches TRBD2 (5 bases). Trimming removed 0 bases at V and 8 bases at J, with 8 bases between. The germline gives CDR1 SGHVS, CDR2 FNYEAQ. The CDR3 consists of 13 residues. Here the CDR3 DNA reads TGTGCCAGCAGCTTAGCAGGGAGCGATGAGCAGTTCTTC. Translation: CASSLAGSDEQFF.

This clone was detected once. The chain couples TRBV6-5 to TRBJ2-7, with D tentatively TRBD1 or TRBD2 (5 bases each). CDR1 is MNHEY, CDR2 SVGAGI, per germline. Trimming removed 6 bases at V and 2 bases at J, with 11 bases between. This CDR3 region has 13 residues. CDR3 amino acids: CASRPGTAYEQYF. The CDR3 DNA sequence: TGTGCCAGCAGACCGGGGACGGCCTACGAGCAGTACTTC.

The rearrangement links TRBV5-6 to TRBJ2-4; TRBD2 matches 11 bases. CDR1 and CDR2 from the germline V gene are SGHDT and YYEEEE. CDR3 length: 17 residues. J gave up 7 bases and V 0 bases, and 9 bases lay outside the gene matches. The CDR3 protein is CASSLASGGIQGNIQYF. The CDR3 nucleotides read TGTGCCAGCAGCTTGGCTAGCGGGGGGATACAAGGGAACATTCAGTACTTC.

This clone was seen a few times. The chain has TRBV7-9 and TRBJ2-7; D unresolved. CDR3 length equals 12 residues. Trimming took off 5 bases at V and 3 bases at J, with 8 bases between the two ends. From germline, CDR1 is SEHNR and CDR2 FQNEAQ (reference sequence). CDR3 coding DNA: TGTGCCAGCAGCATAATAAGCTACGAGCAGTACTTC. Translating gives CASSIISYEQYF.